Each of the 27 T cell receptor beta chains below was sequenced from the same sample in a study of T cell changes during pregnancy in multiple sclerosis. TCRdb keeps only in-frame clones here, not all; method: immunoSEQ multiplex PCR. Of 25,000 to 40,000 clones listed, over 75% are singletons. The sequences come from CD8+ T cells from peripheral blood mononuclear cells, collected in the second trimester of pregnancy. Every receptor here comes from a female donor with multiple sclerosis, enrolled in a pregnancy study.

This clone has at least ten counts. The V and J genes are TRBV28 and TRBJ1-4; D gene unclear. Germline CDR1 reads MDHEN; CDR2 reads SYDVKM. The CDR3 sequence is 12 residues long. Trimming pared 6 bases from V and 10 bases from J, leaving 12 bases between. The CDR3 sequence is CASSPPRGKLFF. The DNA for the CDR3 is TGTGCCAGCAGCCCGCCGAGAGGAAAACTGTTTTTT.

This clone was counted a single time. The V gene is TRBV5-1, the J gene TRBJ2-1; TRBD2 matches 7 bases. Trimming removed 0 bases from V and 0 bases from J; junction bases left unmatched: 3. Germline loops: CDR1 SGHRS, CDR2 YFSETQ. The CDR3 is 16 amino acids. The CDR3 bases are TGCGCCAGCAGCTTGGGAGAGCGGGGCTCCTACAATGAGCAGTTCTTC. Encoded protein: CASSLGERGSYNEQFF.

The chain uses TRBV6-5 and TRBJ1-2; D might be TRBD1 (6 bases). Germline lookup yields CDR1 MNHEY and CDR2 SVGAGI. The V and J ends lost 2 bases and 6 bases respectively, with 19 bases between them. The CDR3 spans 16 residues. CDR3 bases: TGTGCCAGCAGTTACACGGCTTTCGGCAGGGGCCATGGCTACACCTTC. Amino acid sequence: CASSYTAFGRGHGYTF.

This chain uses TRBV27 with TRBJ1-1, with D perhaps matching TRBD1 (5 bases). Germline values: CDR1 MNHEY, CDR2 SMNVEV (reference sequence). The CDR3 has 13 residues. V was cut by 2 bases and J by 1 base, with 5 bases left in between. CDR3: CASSLQGNTEAFF. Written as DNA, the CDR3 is TGTGCCAGCAGTTTACAGGGGAACACTGAAGCTTTCTTT.

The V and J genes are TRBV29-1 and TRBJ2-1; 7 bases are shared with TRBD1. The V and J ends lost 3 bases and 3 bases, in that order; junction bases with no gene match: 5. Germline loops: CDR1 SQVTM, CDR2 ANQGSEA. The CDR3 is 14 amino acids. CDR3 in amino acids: CSVDGTVVYNEQFF. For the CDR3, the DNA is TGCAGCGTTGACGGGACAGTAGTCTACAATGAGCAGTTCTTC.

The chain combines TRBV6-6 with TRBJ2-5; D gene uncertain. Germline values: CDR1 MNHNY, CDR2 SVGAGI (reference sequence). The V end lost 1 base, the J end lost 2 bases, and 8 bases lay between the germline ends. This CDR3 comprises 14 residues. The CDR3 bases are TGTGCCAGCAGTTACTTTACAGAGCAAGAGACCCAGTACTTC. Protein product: CASSYFTEQETQYF.

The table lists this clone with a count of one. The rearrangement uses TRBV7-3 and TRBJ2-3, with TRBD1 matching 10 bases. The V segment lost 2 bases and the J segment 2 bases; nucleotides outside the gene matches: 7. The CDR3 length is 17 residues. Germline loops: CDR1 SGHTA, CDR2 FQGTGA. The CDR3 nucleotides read TGTGCCAGCAGCTTATACCCGACAGGGGGCAACACAGATACGCAGTATTTT. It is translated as CASSLYPTGGNTDTQYF.

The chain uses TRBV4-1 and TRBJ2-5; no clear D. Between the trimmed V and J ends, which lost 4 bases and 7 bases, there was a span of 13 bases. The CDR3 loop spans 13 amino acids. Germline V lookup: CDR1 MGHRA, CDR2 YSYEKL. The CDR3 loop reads CASSPIQPGTQYF. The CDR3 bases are TGCGCCAGCAGCCCTATCCAACCGGGGACCCAGTACTTC.

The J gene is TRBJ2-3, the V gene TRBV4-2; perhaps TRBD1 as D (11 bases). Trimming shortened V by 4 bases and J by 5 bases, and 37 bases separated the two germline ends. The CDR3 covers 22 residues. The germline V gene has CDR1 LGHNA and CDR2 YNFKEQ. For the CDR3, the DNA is TGTGCCAGCAGCCCGGACAGGGGGCGCCTCGATCAGCGGGAGGGCATTCAAGATACGCAGTATTTT. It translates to CASSPDRGRLDQREGIQDTQYF.

The CDR3 nucleotides read TGTGCCAGCACACTCCCGGGACAAATTTACAATGAGCAGTTCTTC. Its protein product is CASTLPGQIYNEQFF. The genes are TRBV28 and TRBJ2-1; TRBD1 might be the D (6 bases). This CDR3 contains 15 residues. V was pared by 7 bases and J by 4 bases, with 17 bases between. CDR1 is MDHEN and CDR2 is SYDVKM in the germline V gene. The full variable domain, completed using reference TRBV28 and TRBJ2-1, is DVKVTQSSRYLVKRTGEKVFLECVQDMDHENMFWYRQDPGLGLRLIYFSYDVKMKEKGDIPEGYSVSREKKERFSLILESASTNQTSMYLCASTLPGQIYNEQFFGPGTRLTVL.

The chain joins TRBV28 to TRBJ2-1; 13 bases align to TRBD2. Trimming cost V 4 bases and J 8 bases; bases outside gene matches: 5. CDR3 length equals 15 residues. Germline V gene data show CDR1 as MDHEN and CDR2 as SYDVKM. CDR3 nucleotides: TGTGCCAGCAGTTCAACTAGCGGGAGGGCCGATGAGCAGTTCTTC. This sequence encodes CASSSTSGRADEQFF.

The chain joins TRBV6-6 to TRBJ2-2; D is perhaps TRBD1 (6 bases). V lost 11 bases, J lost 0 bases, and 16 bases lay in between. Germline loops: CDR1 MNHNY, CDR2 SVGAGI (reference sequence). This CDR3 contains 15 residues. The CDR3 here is CACRGGRTNTGELFF. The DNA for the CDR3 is TGTGCCTGCCGAGGGGGACGAACGAACACCGGGGAGCTGTTTTTT.

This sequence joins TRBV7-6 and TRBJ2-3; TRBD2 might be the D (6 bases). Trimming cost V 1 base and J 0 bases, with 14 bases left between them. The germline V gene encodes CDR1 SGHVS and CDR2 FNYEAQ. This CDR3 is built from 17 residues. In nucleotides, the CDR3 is TGTGCCAGCAGCTTAGTGTCGCGGGGTCTTAGCACAGATACGCAGTATTTT. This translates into CASSLVSRGLSTDTQYF.

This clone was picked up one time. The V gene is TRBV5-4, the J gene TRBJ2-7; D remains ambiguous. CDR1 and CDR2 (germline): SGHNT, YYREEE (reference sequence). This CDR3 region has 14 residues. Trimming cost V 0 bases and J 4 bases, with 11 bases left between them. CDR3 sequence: CASSLEVESYEQYF. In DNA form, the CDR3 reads TGTGCCAGCAGCTTGGAGGTGGAGTCGTACGAGCAGTACTTC.

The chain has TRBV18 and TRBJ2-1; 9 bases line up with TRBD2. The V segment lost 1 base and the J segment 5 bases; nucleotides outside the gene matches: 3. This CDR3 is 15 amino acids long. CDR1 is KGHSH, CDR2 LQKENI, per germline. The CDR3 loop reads CASSPLAGEDNEQFF. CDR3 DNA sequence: TGTGCCAGCTCACCACTAGCGGGAGAAGACAATGAGCAGTTCTTC.

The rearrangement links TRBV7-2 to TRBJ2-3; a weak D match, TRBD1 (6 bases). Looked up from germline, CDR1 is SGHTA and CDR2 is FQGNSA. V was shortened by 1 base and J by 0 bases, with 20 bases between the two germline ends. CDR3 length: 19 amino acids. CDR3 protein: CASSLVFADSVGSTDTQYF. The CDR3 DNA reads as TGTGCCAGCAGCTTAGTCTTTGCGGACAGCGTTGGGAGCACAGATACGCAGTATTTT.

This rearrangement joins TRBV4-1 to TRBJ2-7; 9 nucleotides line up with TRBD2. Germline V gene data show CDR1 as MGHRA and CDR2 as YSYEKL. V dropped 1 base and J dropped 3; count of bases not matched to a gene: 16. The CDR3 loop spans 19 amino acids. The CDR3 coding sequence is TGCGCCAGCAGCCAAGCGCAAGAGGGGCCGCTGACTAGCGGCTACGAGCAGTACTTC. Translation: CASSQAQEGPLTSGYEQYF.

Here the CDR3 reads CASSPLMTGTGDAGELFF. CDR3 bases: TGCGCCAGCAGCCCACTTATGACCGGGACAGGGGACGCCGGGGAGCTGTTTTTT. The V and J genes are TRBV4-3 and TRBJ2-2, with TRBD1 matching 10 bases. The V gene's germline CDR1 is LGHNA and CDR2 YSLEER. This CDR3 has 18 residues. After removal of 4 bases from V and 6 bases from J, the junction contained 14 bases not matched to a gene.

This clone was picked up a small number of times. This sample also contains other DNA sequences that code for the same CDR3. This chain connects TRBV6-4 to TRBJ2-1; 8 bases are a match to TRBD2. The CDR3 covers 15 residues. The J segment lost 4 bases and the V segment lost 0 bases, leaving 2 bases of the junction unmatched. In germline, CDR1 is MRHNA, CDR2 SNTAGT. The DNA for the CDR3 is TGTGCCAGCAGTGACTCTGGCGGGGGGTACAATGAGCAGTTCTTC. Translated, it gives CASSDSGGGYNEQFF.

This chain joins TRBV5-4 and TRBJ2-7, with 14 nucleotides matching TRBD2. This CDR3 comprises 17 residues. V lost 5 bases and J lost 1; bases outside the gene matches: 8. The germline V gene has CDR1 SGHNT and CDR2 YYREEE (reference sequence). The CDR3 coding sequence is TGTGCCAGCAGGTCCGGGACTAGCGGGAGTTTGTCCTACGAGCAGTACTTC. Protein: CASRSGTSGSLSYEQYF.

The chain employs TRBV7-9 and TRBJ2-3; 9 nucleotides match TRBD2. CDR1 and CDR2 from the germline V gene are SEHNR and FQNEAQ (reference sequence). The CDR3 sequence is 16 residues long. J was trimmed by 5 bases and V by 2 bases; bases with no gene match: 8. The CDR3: CASSLMRGGREDTQYF. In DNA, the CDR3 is TGTGCCAGCAGCTTAATGCGAGGCGGGAGGGAAGATACGCAGTATTTT.

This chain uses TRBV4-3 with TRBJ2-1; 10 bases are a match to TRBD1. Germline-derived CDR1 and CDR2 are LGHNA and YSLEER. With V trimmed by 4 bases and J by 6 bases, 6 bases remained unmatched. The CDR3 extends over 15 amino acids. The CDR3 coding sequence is TGCGCCAGCAGCCCGACCGGGACAGGGGTCAATGAGCAGTTCTTC. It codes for CASSPTGTGVNEQFF.

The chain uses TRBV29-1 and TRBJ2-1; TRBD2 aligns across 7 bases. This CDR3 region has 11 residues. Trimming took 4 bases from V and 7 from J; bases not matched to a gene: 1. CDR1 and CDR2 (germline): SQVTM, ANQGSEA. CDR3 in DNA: TGCAGCGTTGCCGGGGGGAATGAGCAGTTCTTC. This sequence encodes CSVAGGNEQFF.

CDR3 nucleotides: TGCAGCGTTGACAGGGCCCTCTCCTACAATGAGCAGTTCTTC. Its translation: CSVDRALSYNEQFF. The V and J genes are TRBV29-1 and TRBJ2-1; a weak D match, TRBD1 (5 bases). The length of the CDR3 is 14 residues. The germline V and J ends were trimmed by 3 bases and 0 bases, with 9 bases remaining between them. The germline CDR1 and CDR2 sequences are SQVTM and ANQGSEA.

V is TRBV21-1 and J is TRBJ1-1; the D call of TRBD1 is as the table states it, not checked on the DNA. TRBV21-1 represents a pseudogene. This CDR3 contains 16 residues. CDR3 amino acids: CASSKASTGDDTEAFF. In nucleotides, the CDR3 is TGTGCCAGCAGCAAAGCATCGACAGGGGATGACACTGAAGCTTTCTTT.

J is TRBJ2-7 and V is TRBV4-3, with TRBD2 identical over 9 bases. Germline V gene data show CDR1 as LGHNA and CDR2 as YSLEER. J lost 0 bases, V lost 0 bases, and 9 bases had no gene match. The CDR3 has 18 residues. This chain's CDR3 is CASSQEALAGQSSYEQYF. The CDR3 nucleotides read TGCGCCAGCAGCCAAGAAGCGCTAGCGGGGCAAAGCTCCTACGAGCAGTACTTC.

The CDR3 region has the DNA TGTGCCAGTAGTATAGGCTGGCAGGGGCGAAATAAAGATACGCAGTATTTT. Protein product: CASSIGWQGRNKDTQYF. The genes are TRBV19 and TRBJ2-3; D may be TRBD1 (6 bases). Per germline, CDR1 LNHDA and CDR2 SQIVND (reference sequence). The CDR3 spans 17 residues. V gave up 1 base and J gave up 5 bases, with 19 bases separating them. The entire variable domain, with the rest obtained from reference TRBV19 and TRBJ2-3, is as follows: DGGITQSPKYLFRKEGQNVTLSCEQNLNHDAMYWYRQDPGQGLRLIYYSQIVNDFQKGDIAEGYSVSREKKESFPLTVTSAQKNPTAFYLCASSIGWQGRNKDTQYFGPGTRLTVL.